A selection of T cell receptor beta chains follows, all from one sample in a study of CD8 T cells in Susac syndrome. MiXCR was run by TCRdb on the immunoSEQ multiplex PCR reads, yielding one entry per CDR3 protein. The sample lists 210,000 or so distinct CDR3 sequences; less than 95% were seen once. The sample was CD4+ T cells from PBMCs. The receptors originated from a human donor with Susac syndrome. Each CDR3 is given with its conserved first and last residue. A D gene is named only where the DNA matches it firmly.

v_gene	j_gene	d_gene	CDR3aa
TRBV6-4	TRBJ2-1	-	CASSWQGNDYNEQFF
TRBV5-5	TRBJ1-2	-	CASSLGAGANYGYTF
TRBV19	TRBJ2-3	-	CASSKLTEQYF
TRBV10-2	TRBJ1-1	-	CASSVRGADTEAFF
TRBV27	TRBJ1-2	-	CASSKGDGLGYTF
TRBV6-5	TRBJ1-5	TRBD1	CASSTDRGQPQHF
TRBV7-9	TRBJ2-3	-	CASNRYGLPDTQYF
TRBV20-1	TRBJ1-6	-	CSASRQPGGGPLHF
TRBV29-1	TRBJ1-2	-	CSVAGGGGEGGYTF
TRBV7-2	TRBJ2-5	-	CASSSQGGQTQYF
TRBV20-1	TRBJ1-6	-	CSARGQEDVGSPLHF
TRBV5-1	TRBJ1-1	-	CASSLAGARAAEAFF
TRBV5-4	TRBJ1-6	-	CASSFSIPGNSPLHF
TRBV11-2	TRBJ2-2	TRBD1	CASSSTGGYTGELFF
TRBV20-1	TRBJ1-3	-	CSALRSGRLDSGNTIYF
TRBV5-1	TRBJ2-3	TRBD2	CASSPRGSGAPDTQYF
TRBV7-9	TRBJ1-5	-	CASSRQGSEPQHF
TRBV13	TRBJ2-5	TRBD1	CASSLGSGQARTETQYF
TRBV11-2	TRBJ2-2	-	CASSFDLNTGELFF
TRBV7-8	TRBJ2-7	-	CASSLGPWASYEQYF
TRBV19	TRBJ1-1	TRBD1	CASGTGVNTEAFF
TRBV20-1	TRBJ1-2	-	CSARETTNYGYTF
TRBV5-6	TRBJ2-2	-	CASSLLKNTGELFF
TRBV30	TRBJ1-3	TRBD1	CAWSQGADSGNTIYF
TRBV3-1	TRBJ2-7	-	CASSQDGQTTEYF
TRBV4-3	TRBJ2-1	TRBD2	CASSQGRLAGSEQFF
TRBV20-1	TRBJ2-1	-	CSAGGQLF
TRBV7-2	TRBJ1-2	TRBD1	CASSLLTGGKNGYTF
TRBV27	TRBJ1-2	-	CASSSFVNYGYTF
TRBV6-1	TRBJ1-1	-	CASSDWDPNTEAFF
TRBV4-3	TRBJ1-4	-	CASSQPGGNEKLFF
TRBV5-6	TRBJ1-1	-	CASSPNDGILNTEAFF
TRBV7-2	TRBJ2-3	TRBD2	CASRPRRGAIDTQYF
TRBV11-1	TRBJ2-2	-	CASSSARGTGELFF
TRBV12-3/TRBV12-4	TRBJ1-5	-	CASSLANREQPQHF
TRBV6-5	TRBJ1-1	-	CASSYSRAGEAFF
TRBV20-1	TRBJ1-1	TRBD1	CSVGTGGESTEAFF
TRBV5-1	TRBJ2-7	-	CASSIAPGTVVREQYF
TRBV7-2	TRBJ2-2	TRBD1	CASSSGQGTTGELFF
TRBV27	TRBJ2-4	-	CASSLRDAKNIQYF
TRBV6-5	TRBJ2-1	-	CASTLLNEQFF
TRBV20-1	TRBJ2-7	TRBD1	CSAPTGGENAQYF
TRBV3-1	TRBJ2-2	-	CASSQGQGYATGELFF
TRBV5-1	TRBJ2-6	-	CASTDGGLSSGANVLTF
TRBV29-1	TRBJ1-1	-	CSVSELNTEAFF
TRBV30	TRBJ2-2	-	CAWRGFGVGASGELFF
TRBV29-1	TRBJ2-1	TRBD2	CSARLAGVYNEQFF
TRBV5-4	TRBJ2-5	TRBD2	CASSPPPPGLAGETQYF
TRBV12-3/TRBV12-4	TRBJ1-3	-	CASSQRGSGNTIYF
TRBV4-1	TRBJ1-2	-	CASSQTGLGGYTF
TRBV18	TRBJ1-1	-	CASSPPKTQVLAEAFF
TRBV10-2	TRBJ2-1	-	CASSEHSDSYNEQFF
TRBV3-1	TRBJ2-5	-	CASSQARTGSVRTQYF
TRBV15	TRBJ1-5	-	CATSRGTWQPQHF